This T cell receptor (beta chain) was profiled in a study of CD8 T cells in ankylosing spondylitis. A few counts support this clonotype. Its antigen remains unidentified. General study results and limits: Blood from ankylosing spondylitis patients appeared to carry a characteristic roughly 8-variant TCR beta motif. Within matched ankylosing spondylitis synovial fluid, disease-linked clones were reportedly significantly enriched. Prior work had noted some motif variants in reactive arthritis blood and synovial fluid. Researchers report that disease-linked clones proved CD8+ and relatively rare in peripheral blood.

TCRdb processed the 5' RACE reads anew with MiXCR; each CDR3 protein has one entry. The repertoire has some 350,000 distinct CDR3 sequences, under 15% of them found once; the top ten carry about 1%. The CDR3 extends over 18 amino acids. From germline, CDR1 is MNHEY and CDR2 SVGEGT. The junction had 14 bases not matched to a gene; V was cut back by 1 base and J by 10 bases. The TCR originated in a male donor with ankylosing spondylitis or in good health (not recorded which). The rearrangement links TRBV6-2 or TRBV6-3 to TRBJ2-1, with TRBD2 identical over 12 bases. Sample: blood, either unsorted or a sorted T cell fraction (not recorded which). CDR3 region: CASSYWGLAGPSAGEQFF. In DNA, the CDR3 is TGTGCCAGCAGTTACTGGGGACTAGCGGGTCCCTCAGCGGGCGAGCAGTTCTTC.